Listed here is a single T cell receptor (beta chain). Its specificity is unknown. Distinct nucleotide sequences in the sample also encode this CDR3. J was trimmed by 0 bases and V by 0 bases; bases with no gene match: 2. The CDR3 is 15 residues long. Germline-derived CDR1 and CDR2 are SGHRS and YFSETQ. The PCR contained 60 Vbeta and 13 Jbeta primers. The repertoire was sequenced with immunoSEQ multiplex PCR; TCRdb's copy has only in-frame clones and lacks some. The sample includes fewer than 140,000 clones, around 79% seen only once; the top ten take roughly 3.6%. This specimen belongs to a study of cytomegalovirus exposure and HLA in healthy donors. Study conclusions and caveats: Under in vitro conditions, three CMV-associated chains were confirmed as specific for CMV antigens.

The source is a man between 60 and 70 years old in good health and CMV-seronegative. This chain links TRBV5-1 with TRBJ2-7; 8 nucleotides agree with TRBD1. The specimen was PBMCs. The CDR3 DNA reads as TGCGCCAGCAGCTTGGCCGGGACAGGCTCCTACGAGCAGTACTTC. This codes for CASSLAGTGSYEQYF.